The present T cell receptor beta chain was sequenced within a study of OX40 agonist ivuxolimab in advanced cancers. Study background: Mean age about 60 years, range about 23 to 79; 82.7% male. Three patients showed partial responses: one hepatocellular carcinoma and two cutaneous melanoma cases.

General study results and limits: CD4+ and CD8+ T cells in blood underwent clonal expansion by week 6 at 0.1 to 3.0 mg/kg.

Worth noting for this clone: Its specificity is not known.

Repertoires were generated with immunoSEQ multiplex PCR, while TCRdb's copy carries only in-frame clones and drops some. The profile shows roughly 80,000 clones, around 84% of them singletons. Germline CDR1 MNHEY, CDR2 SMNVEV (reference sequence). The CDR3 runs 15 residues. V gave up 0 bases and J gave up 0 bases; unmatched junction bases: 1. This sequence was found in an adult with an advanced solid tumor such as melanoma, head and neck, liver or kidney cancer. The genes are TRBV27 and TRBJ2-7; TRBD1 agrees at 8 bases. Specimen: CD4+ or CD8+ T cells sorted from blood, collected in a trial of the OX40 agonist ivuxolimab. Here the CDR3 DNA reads TGTGCCAGCAGTTTATCGACAGGGGTCTCCTACGAGCAGTACTTC. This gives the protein CASSLSTGVSYEQYF.